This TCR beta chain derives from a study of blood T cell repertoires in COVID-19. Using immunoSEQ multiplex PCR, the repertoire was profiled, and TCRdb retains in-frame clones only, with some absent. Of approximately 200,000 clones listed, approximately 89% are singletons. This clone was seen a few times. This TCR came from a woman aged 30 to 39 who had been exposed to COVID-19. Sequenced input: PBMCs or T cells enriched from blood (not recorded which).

The CDR3 region is CASSQGTTRMSSYNEQFF. For the CDR3, the DNA is TGTGCCAGCAGCCAAGGGACAACTCGGATGAGCTCCTACAATGAGCAGTTCTTC. The rearrangement links TRBV4-2 to TRBJ2-1; weak D call: TRBD1 (5 bases). The CDR3 runs to 18 residues. V was shortened by 1 base and J by 0 bases, with 16 bases between the two germline ends. Germline V gene data show CDR1 as LGHNA and CDR2 as YNFKEQ.